These T cell receptor beta chains were read from a single sample in a study of cytomegalovirus exposure and HLA in healthy donors. The data were produced by immunoSEQ multiplex PCR, yet TCRdb's version contains in-frame clones alone and is incomplete. The data show about 200,000 clones, with less than 85% seen just once and approximately 1.4% held by the top ten. Input material: PBMCs. The source is a girl aged 10 to 17 in good health and CMV-seropositive. Each CDR3 is given with its conserved first and last residue. The D gene is left open where the match is weak. The listing skips clone size in some rows; elsewhere it reads once, few, many or a size class.

clone size,V gene,D gene,J gene,CDR3 DNA,CDR3 protein
few,TRBV27,TRBD1,TRBJ1-5,TGTGCCAGCAGTCCGTACTCGGCAGGGGGAAATCAGCCCCAGCATTTT,CASSPYSAGGNQPQHF
-,TRBV14,-,TRBJ1-2,TGTGCCAGCAGCCAAGTGGGGAGTGACCTCGCTAACTATGGCTACACCTTC,CASSQVGSDLANYGYTF
few,TRBV27,TRBD2,TRBJ2-1,TGTGCCAGCAGTAAAACGCCCGGCCTAGCGGGGGGATACAATGAGCAGTTCTTC,CASSKTPGLAGGYNEQFF
-,TRBV7-2,TRBD2,TRBJ2-5,TGTGCCAGCAGCTTAGAGGGGGCCGGGGTAGCGGGGGGGCAAGAGACCCAGTACTTC,CASSLEGAGVAGGQETQYF
-,TRBV25-1,-,TRBJ1-5,TGTGCCAGCAGTGTCAGGGGCGGACAGCCCCAGCATTTT,CASSVRGGQPQHF
few,TRBV10-1,-,TRBJ1-6,TGCGCCAGCAGGGACAGCTATAATTCACCCCTCCACTTT,CASRDSYNSPLHF
-,TRBV27,-,TRBJ2-5,TGTGCCAGCAGTTTAAGGGGGGGCGTAAAAAAAGAGACCCAGTACTTC,CASSLRGGVKKETQYF
-,TRBV6-5,-,TRBJ1-2,TGTGCCAGCAGTTCCAGGGGTGGCTACACCTTC,CASSSRGGYTF
-,TRBV10-3,TRBD2,TRBJ2-1,TGTGCCATCACTAAGAGTAGCGGGGGGCGAGTCCATGAGCAGTTCTTC,CAITKSSGGRVHEQFF
-,TRBV11-3,TRBD2,TRBJ2-7,TGTGCCAGCAGGGCCGGGACTAGCAACGACGAGCAGTACTTC,CASRAGTSNDEQYF
few,TRBV4-2,TRBD1,TRBJ1-6,TGTGCCAGCCGGGACAGGGAGAGCTCCTATAATTCACCCCTCCACTTT,CASRDRESSYNSPLHF
-,TRBV6-6,TRBD1,TRBJ2-2,TGTGCCAGCAGATCCCCCGGGACAGCGAACACCGGGGAGCTGTTTTTT,CASRSPGTANTGELFF
-,TRBV7-6,-,TRBJ1-4,TGTGCCAGCAGCTTAGCGTCCGGAGCAACTAATGAAAAACTGTTTTTT,CASSLASGATNEKLFF
-,TRBV6-4,-,TRBJ2-3,TGTGCCAGCAGTGAGGGGCTCGGCACAGATACGCAGTATTTT,CASSEGLGTDTQYF
few,TRBV30,TRBD2,TRBJ2-3,TGTGCCTGGAGTGTGGGAGCGGGGGGCGGCACAGATACGCAGTATTTT,CAWSVGAGGGTDTQYF
-,TRBV2,-,TRBJ2-3,TGTGCCAGCACGAGAGACACAGATACGCAGTATTTT,CASTRDTDTQYF
-,TRBV9,-,TRBJ1-1,TGTGCCAGCAGGGAGGGGGGGGATATGAACACTGAAGCTTTCTTT,CASREGGDMNTEAFF
-,TRBV5-1,TRBD2,TRBJ2-3,TGCGCCAGCAGCTTTCAGACTAGCGGGGGGGCAAACCCCAGCACAGATACGCAGTATTTT,CASSFQTSGGANPSTDTQYF
-,TRBV9,-,TRBJ2-7,TGTGCCAGCAGCGTAGCCCTAGACAGTTACGAGCAGTACTTC,CASSVALDSYEQYF
-,TRBV19,TRBD1,TRBJ1-2,TGTGCCAGTAGTATGTTTATCCGGGACAGGGCCAACTATGGCTACACCTTC,CASSMFIRDRANYGYTF
-,TRBV10-3,-,TRBJ1-6,TGTGCCATCCAGGTTCATAATTCACCCCTCCACTTT,CAIQVHNSPLHF
-,TRBV5-1,-,TRBJ2-1,TGCGCCAGCAGCTTGCAGTACAATGAGCAGTTCTTC,CASSLQYNEQFF
few,TRBV5-4,-,TRBJ1-5,TGTGCCAGCAGCTTCGGTAGCAATCAGCCCCAGCATTTT,CASSFGSNQPQHF
-,TRBV29-1,-,TRBJ1-2,TGCAGCGCTCCCGAGCTCGACAGGAAAGGCTACACCTTC,CSAPELDRKGYTF
-,TRBV7-9,TRBD1,TRBJ1-1,TGTGCCAGCAGCTTTCGGTCAGGGGGCGACGGCACTGAAGCTTTCTTT,CASSFRSGGDGTEAFF
-,TRBV19,-,TRBJ1-1,TGTGCCAGTAGTCGGGGGGGGGCCCCCATGAACACTGAAGCTTTCTTT,CASSRGGAPMNTEAFF
once,TRBV7-8,TRBD2,TRBJ2-5,TGTGCCAGCAGCTTTATCAAGCCCCGGGGGGACCAAGAGACCCAGTACTTC,CASSFIKPRGDQETQYF
-,TRBV6-6,TRBD1,TRBJ1-1,TGTGCCAGCAGTAACGACAGGGGCAGGAACACTGAAGCTTTCTTT,CASSNDRGRNTEAFF
-,TRBV29-1,-,TRBJ2-4,TGCAGCGTAGCCCAGGGGAACATTCAGTACTTC,CSVAQGNIQYF
-,TRBV7-9,-,TRBJ2-7,TGTGCCAGCAGCTTTAACTCCTACGAGCAGTACTTC,CASSFNSYEQYF
few,TRBV29-1,TRBD1,TRBJ2-7,TGCAGCGTTGACGACAGGGGGTATGACGAGCAGTACTTC,CSVDDRGYDEQYF
once,TRBV6-1,TRBD1,TRBJ2-7,TGTGCCAGCTCGGGGACAGGGATCAACGAGCAGTACTTC,CASSGTGINEQYF
-,TRBV4-3,TRBD1,TRBJ1-1,TGCGCCAGCAGCCGGGACAGGGAGAGGACTGAAGCTTTCTTT,CASSRDRERTEAFF
-,TRBV4-3,-,TRBJ2-1,TGCGCCAGCAGCCAAGCATCCGGGATTCTCGATGAGCAGTTCTTC,CASSQASGILDEQFF
-,TRBV7-2,TRBD1,TRBJ1-5,TGTGCCAGCAGCTGGGGACAGGAGGGACAGCCCCAGCATTTT,CASSWGQEGQPQHF
-,TRBV6-5,TRBD1,TRBJ1-2,TGTGCCAGCAGTTTACAGGGGAAAAACTATGGCTACACCTTC,CASSLQGKNYGYTF
-,TRBV29-1,-,TRBJ1-6,TGCAGCGCCCTGGGGGACAAGGGGACACCCCTCCACTTT,CSALGDKGTPLHF
-,TRBV27,-,TRBJ1-6,TGTGCCAGCAGTTTATCGACCCAGGGGAATTCACCCCTCCACTTT,CASSLSTQGNSPLHF
-,TRBV7-8,TRBD1,TRBJ2-5,TGTGCCAGCAGCTTAGCCCTGGGACAGAAAGAGACCCAGTACTTC,CASSLALGQKETQYF
-,TRBV6-4,-,TRBJ1-1,TGTGCCAGCAGTGACAACAGATCTTTGAGCACTGAAGCTTTCTTT,CASSDNRSLSTEAFF
-,TRBV5-4,TRBD1,TRBJ1-1,TGTGCCAGCAGCTTGTCGCAGGGGGCCGAAGCTTTCTTT,CASSLSQGAEAFF
-,TRBV27,-,TRBJ2-1,TGTGCCAGCAGTTCACAGGGTGAGCAGTTCTTC,CASSSQGEQFF
-,TRBV5-6,TRBD2,TRBJ2-5,TGTGCCAGCAGCTGGACTAGCGGGGGGATCCAAGAGACCCAGTACTTC,CASSWTSGGIQETQYF
few,TRBV6-5,-,TRBJ2-7,TGTGCCAGCAGTTACGCGGGACAGAGAGCCTACGAGCAGTACTTC,CASSYAGQRAYEQYF
-,TRBV7-9,TRBD1,TRBJ2-3,TGTGCCAGCAGCTCCCCATCGACAGGGGGCATGAATACGCAGTATTTT,CASSSPSTGGMNTQYF
-,TRBV30,TRBD1,TRBJ2-3,TGTGCCTGGAGTAGGGGACAGGGAGGCACAGATACGCAGTATTTT,CAWSRGQGGTDTQYF
-,TRBV29-1,-,TRBJ1-5,TGCAGCGCCATGGGGGGAACGGGGCAGCCCCAGCATTTT,CSAMGGTGQPQHF
-,TRBV11-2,TRBD2,TRBJ2-3,TGTGCCAGCAGCTTGCGGACTAGCGGGGTCTCAGATACGCAGTATTTT,CASSLRTSGVSDTQYF
-,TRBV7-9,-,TRBJ2-3,TGTGCCAGCAGCGAGAGTTCTAGCACAGATACGCAGTATTTT,CASSESSSTDTQYF
-,TRBV4-1,TRBD1,TRBJ1-4,TGCGCCAGTGGACAGGGGGATGAAAAACTGTTTTTT,CASGQGDEKLFF
-,TRBV5-1,TRBD2,TRBJ2-7,TGCGCCAGCAGCTCCCCGGGTAGCGGGGGGATAATGCACGAGCAGTACTTC,CASSSPGSGGIMHEQYF
many,TRBV5-1,TRBD2,TRBJ2-1,TGCGCCAGCAGCTCAGCGGGGGGGTACAATGAGCAGTTCTTC,CASSSAGGYNEQFF
-,TRBV4-1,-,TRBJ2-3,TGCGCCAGCACCCCTGGGCCACAGGGATACACAGATACGCAGTATTTT,CASTPGPQGYTDTQYF
few,TRBV30,TRBD2,TRBJ2-3,TGTGCCTGGAGTGTACCTAGCGGGGCCACAGATACGCAGTATTTT,CAWSVPSGATDTQYF
-,TRBV19,-,TRBJ1-3,TGTGCCAGTAGTATTATCATACGGGACTTCTCTGGAAACACCATATATTTT,CASSIIIRDFSGNTIYF
-,TRBV10-3,TRBD2,TRBJ2-1,TGTGCCATCAGTGTAGCGGGGGGCCTCTACAATGAGCAGTTCTTC,CAISVAGGLYNEQFF
-,TRBV27,-,TRBJ1-1,TGTGCCAGCAGTACCGTACAGGGATTTGAAGCTTTCTTT,CASSTVQGFEAFF
-,TRBV19,-,TRBJ1-1,TGTGCCAGTACCACCTACGCGGGGAGGACTGAAGCTTTCTTT,CASTTYAGRTEAFF
-,TRBV6-5,TRBD2,TRBJ2-1,TGTGCCAGCAGAGCCCTAGCGGGGGGGGCCGATGAGCAGTTCTTC,CASRALAGGADEQFF